The rows below give T cell receptor beta chains drawn from one sample of a study of blood T cell repertoires in COVID-19. Assay: immunoSEQ multiplex PCR; the TCRdb copy retains only in-frame clones and omits some. Here the sample spans about 270,000 clones, about 89% being singletons. Specimen: peripheral blood. The source is a man between 35 and 55 years old with active or convalescent COVID-19. The CDR3 runs from the conserved cysteine through the conserved F or W. Each record gives: CDR3 protein, CDR3 DNA, V gene, D gene, clone size, CDR3 length, J gene. A D gene is named only where the DNA matches it firmly. Expanded clones are given a class, and other clones once, few, many or no size at all.

CDR3: CAIRNRAGNTIYF
DNA: TGTGCCATCAGAAACAGGGCTGGAAACACCATATATTTT
V: TRBV10-3
D: .
size: .
length: 13
J: TRBJ1-3

CDR3: CASRRGQGGAFF
DNA: TGTGCCAGCAGACGGGGACAAGGGGGAGCTTTCTTT
V: TRBV6-5
D: .
size: .
length: 12
J: TRBJ1-1

CDR3: CASSEAYEQYF
DNA: TGCGCCAGCAGTGAGGCGTACGAGCAGTACTTC
V: TRBV10-2
D: .
size: .
length: 11
J: TRBJ2-7

CDR3: CATSDPSGGAADTQYF
DNA: TGTGCCACCAGTGATCCTAGCGGGGGGGCGGCAGATACGCAGTATTTT
V: TRBV24-1
D: TRBD2
size: .
length: 16
J: TRBJ2-3

CDR3: CASSQARVFTDTQYF
DNA: TGTGCCAGCAGCCAAGCCAGGGTTTTTACAGATACGCAGTATTTT
V: TRBV14
D: .
size: once
length: 15
J: TRBJ2-3

CDR3: CSADRGRETQYF
DNA: TGCAGCGCGGACAGGGGGAGGGAGACCCAGTACTTC
V: TRBV29-1
D: TRBD1
size: .
length: 12
J: TRBJ2-5

CDR3: CASSQTGEGTDTQYF
DNA: TGCGCCAGCAGCCAGACAGGGGAAGGGACAGATACGCAGTATTTT
V: TRBV4-1
D: TRBD1
size: .
length: 15
J: TRBJ2-3

CDR3: CASSERRGSQPQHF
DNA: TGCGCCAGCAGTGAAAGAAGGGGGAGTCAGCCCCAGCATTTT
V: TRBV10-2
D: .
size: .
length: 14
J: TRBJ1-5

CDR3: CASSPRDRPNTGELFF
DNA: TGTGCCAGCAGCCCAAGGGACAGGCCGAACACCGGGGAGCTGTTTTTT
V: TRBV9
D: TRBD1
size: .
length: 16
J: TRBJ2-2

CDR3: CASSLRRARGSGEQFF
DNA: TGTGCCAGCAGCTTAAGAAGAGCCCGCGGAAGCGGTGAGCAGTTCTTC
V: TRBV11-3
D: .
size: .
length: 16
J: TRBJ2-1

CDR3: CASTTPGQGFGYTF
DNA: TGTGCCAGCACCACGCCAGGGCAGGGGTTTGGCTACACCTTC
V: TRBV27
D: .
size: few
length: 14
J: TRBJ1-2

CDR3: CASSFSSGGNTIYF
DNA: TGTGCCAGCAGCTTTTCTTCGGGTGGAAACACCATATATTTT
V: TRBV11-2
D: .
size: once
length: 14
J: TRBJ1-3

CDR3: CASSLDPGGNSPLHF
DNA: TGTGCCAGCAGCTTAGATCCAGGGGGGAATTCACCCCTCCACTTT
V: TRBV11-2
D: TRBD1
size: .
length: 15
J: TRBJ1-6

CDR3: CASSLRDRVDTQYF
DNA: TGTGCCAGCTCCCTACGGGACAGGGTTGATACGCAGTATTTT
V: TRBV18
D: TRBD1
size: .
length: 14
J: TRBJ2-3

CDR3: CASSSDRPNEQFF
DNA: TGTGCCAGCAGCTCGGACAGACCCAATGAGCAGTTCTTC
V: TRBV11-2
D: .
size: .
length: 13
J: TRBJ2-1

CDR3: CASSLLGTTNEKLFF
DNA: TGCGCCAGCAGCTTGCTCGGGACAACTAATGAAAAACTGTTTTTT
V: TRBV5-1
D: .
size: .
length: 15
J: TRBJ1-4

CDR3: CASSSGTGGQGDQPQHF
DNA: TGTGCCAGCTCATCCGGGACAGGGGGCCAAGGTGATCAGCCCCAGCATTTT
V: TRBV18
D: TRBD1
size: .
length: 17
J: TRBJ1-5

CDR3: CATSESTSAGELFF
DNA: TGTGCCACCAGTGAGTCAACATCCGCCGGGGAGCTGTTTTTT
V: TRBV24-1
D: .
size: .
length: 14
J: TRBJ2-2

CDR3: CASSSPDISTDTQYF
DNA: TGTGCCAGCAGCTCGCCGGACATTAGCACAGATACGCAGTATTTT
V: TRBV7-9
D: .
size: .
length: 15
J: TRBJ2-3

CDR3: CASKEGVVIPYEQYF
DNA: TGTGCCAGTAAGGAGGGAGTTGTAATCCCATACGAGCAGTACTTC
V: TRBV19
D: .
size: .
length: 15
J: TRBJ2-7

CDR3: CASSAGQGKDTEAFF
DNA: TGCGCCAGCAGCGCGGGACAGGGGAAGGACACTGAAGCTTTCTTT
V: TRBV4-1
D: TRBD1
size: .
length: 15
J: TRBJ1-1

CDR3: CATSDTHGETQYF
DNA: TGTGCCACCAGTGATACTCACGGGGAGACCCAGTACTTC
V: TRBV24-1
D: .
size: .
length: 13
J: TRBJ2-5

CDR3: CASNGQGPYEQYF
DNA: TGTGCCAGCAACGGACAGGGACCCTACGAGCAGTACTTC
V: TRBV2
D: TRBD1
size: few
length: 13
J: TRBJ2-7

CDR3: CASSSGLAGGNTGELFF
DNA: TGCGCCAGCAGCTCCGGACTAGCGGGAGGAAACACCGGGGAGCTGTTTTTT
V: TRBV5-1
D: TRBD2
size: few
length: 17
J: TRBJ2-2

CDR3: CASSEFDRGRGKLFF
DNA: TGTGCCAGCAGTGAATTTGACAGGGGGCGTGGAAAACTGTTTTTT
V: TRBV2
D: TRBD1
size: once
length: 15
J: TRBJ1-4

CDR3: CASSPYGTEAFF
DNA: TGTGCCAGCAGCCCCTACGGGACTGAAGCTTTCTTT
V: TRBV7-9
D: .
size: .
length: 12
J: TRBJ1-1

CDR3: CASSSLTSGGPNEQYF
DNA: TGTGCCAGCAGTTCCCTTACCTCGGGAGGGCCTAATGAGCAGTACTTC
V: TRBV6-6
D: TRBD2
size: .
length: 16
J: TRBJ2-7

CDR3: CASSFYTGEAFF
DNA: TGTGCCAGCAGCTTCTATACGGGTGAAGCTTTCTTT
V: TRBV5-5
D: .
size: .
length: 12
J: TRBJ1-1

CDR3: CASRTGWAATNEKLFF
DNA: TGTGCCAGCAGGACCGGATGGGCTGCAACTAATGAAAAACTGTTTTTT
V: TRBV27
D: .
size: .
length: 16
J: TRBJ1-4

CDR3: CASSLPPEVDFYNEQFF
DNA: TGTGCCAGCAGTTTGCCCCCGGAGGTAGATTTTTACAATGAGCAGTTCTTC
V: TRBV5-8
D: .
size: .
length: 17
J: TRBJ2-1

CDR3: CASSPTRWSRVNYGYTF
DNA: TGCGCCAGCAGTCCGACCCGATGGTCGAGGGTTAACTATGGCTACACCTTC
V: TRBV23-1
D: .
size: .
length: 17
J: TRBJ1-2

CDR3: CASSIEDLNRGGNEQFF
DNA: TGTGCCAGTAGTATAGAGGATCTGAACAGGGGGGGCAATGAGCAGTTCTTC
V: TRBV19
D: .
size: .
length: 17
J: TRBJ2-1

CDR3: CASSPGLAGSYEQYF
DNA: TGTGCCAGCAGCCCCGGACTAGCGGGGAGCTACGAGCAGTACTTC
V: TRBV3-1/TRBV3-2
D: TRBD2
size: .
length: 15
J: TRBJ2-7

CDR3: CAISPQGTNYGYTF
DNA: TGTGCCATCAGTCCACAGGGGACTAACTATGGCTACACCTTC
V: TRBV10-3
D: TRBD1
size: .
length: 14
J: TRBJ1-2

CDR3: CASSPVKAGGSNEQFF
DNA: TGTGCCAGCTCACCCGTAAAGGCAGGGGGGAGCAATGAGCAGTTCTTC
V: TRBV18
D: .
size: .
length: 16
J: TRBJ2-1

CDR3: CAWDPQGLNSPLHF
DNA: TGTGCCTGGGACCCTCAGGGACTGAATTCACCCCTCCACTTT
V: TRBV30
D: .
size: few
length: 14
J: TRBJ1-6

CDR3: CASRLSRGNYNEQFF
DNA: TGTGCCAGCAGGCTGAGCAGGGGAAACTACAATGAGCAGTTCTTC
V: TRBV7-2
D: .
size: .
length: 15
J: TRBJ2-1

CDR3: CASSLTWTVNEQFF
DNA: TGCGCCAGCAGCCTGACCTGGACAGTCAATGAGCAGTTCTTC
V: TRBV5-1
D: .
size: .
length: 14
J: TRBJ2-1

CDR3: CASSLGGGESTGELFF
DNA: TGTGCCAGCAGCCTAGGAGGCGGGGAGAGCACCGGGGAGCTGTTTTTT
V: TRBV7-9
D: .
size: .
length: 16
J: TRBJ2-2

CDR3: CSTRDSGYEQYF
DNA: TGCAGCACCCGGGACAGTGGCTACGAGCAGTACTTC
V: TRBV29-1
D: TRBD1
size: .
length: 12
J: TRBJ2-7

CDR3: CASSLAGSHNEQFF
DNA: TGTGCCAGCAGCCTGGCGGGTTCCCACAATGAGCAGTTCTTC
V: TRBV5-6
D: .
size: .
length: 14
J: TRBJ2-1

CDR3: CASSHPGLAAYEQYF
DNA: TGCGCCAGCAGCCACCCGGGACTAGCGGCCTACGAGCAGTACTTC
V: TRBV4-1
D: TRBD2
size: .
length: 15
J: TRBJ2-7

CDR3: CASRAGQGNYGYTF
DNA: TGTGCCAGCAGGGCTGGACAGGGAAACTATGGCTACACCTTC
V: TRBV7-9
D: TRBD1
size: .
length: 14
J: TRBJ1-2

CDR3: CASSQVPGPSYEQYF
DNA: TGTGCCAGCAGCCAAGTACCAGGGCCGTCCTACGAGCAGTACTTC
V: TRBV3-1/TRBV3-2
D: .
size: .
length: 15
J: TRBJ2-7

CDR3: CASSYSSDSYNEQFF
DNA: TGTGCCAGCAGTTACTCAAGCGACTCCTACAATGAGCAGTTCTTC
V: TRBV6-5
D: .
size: .
length: 15
J: TRBJ2-1

CDR3: CASSVGLPGNSGNTIYF
DNA: TGTGCCAGCAGCGTAGGGCTACCAGGGAACTCTGGAAACACCATATATTTT
V: TRBV9
D: .
size: .
length: 17
J: TRBJ1-3

CDR3: CASSTGTGNEQYF
DNA: TGTGCCAGCAGCACAGGGACAGGGAACGAGCAGTACTTC
V: TRBV11-2
D: TRBD1
size: .
length: 13
J: TRBJ2-7

CDR3: CASSEQTGTDHYGYTF
DNA: TGTGCCAGCAGTGAGCAAACCGGGACAGATCACTATGGCTACACCTTC
V: TRBV25-1
D: TRBD1
size: .
length: 16
J: TRBJ1-2

CDR3: CASSNQVITNEQFF
DNA: TGTGCCAGTAGTAACCAGGTTATAACTAATGAGCAGTTCTTC
V: TRBV19
D: .
size: .
length: 14
J: TRBJ2-1